Following are 8 T cell receptor beta chains from one sample sequenced in a study of blood T cells in healthy people across ages (dated by TCRdb to 2014 to 2015). The library was built by means of 5' RACE. These reads were obtained on an Illumina HiSeq 2500. A second roughly 6 to 12 cycle PCR used a sample-barcoded 5' primer and a J-beta primer mix. TCRdb redid the processing of the public reads, applying fastp at Q25 and MiXCR, and retained in-frame beta chains. Records with the same CDR3 protein are collapsed into one entry carrying the most frequent genes and DNA. Within this sample are 700,000 or so distinct CDR3 sequences, with around 41% of them counted one time only. 25% to 35% of the sample belongs to the ten largest clones. The sample taken for sequencing was blood. The receptors were gathered from an elderly man in good health.

This clonotype occurred a few times. The V gene is TRBV14, the J gene TRBJ1-4, with D unresolved. The germline V gene has CDR1 SGHDN and CDR2 FVKESK. This CDR3 region has 14 residues. V dropped 6 bases and J dropped 4 bases, with 12 bases sitting between them. CDR3 in amino acids: CASSRRRDNEKLFF. The CDR3 DNA follows: TGTGCCAGCAGTCGAAGGAGGGATAATGAAAAACTGTTTTTT.

In this sample, this clonotype turned up a few times. The rearrangement links TRBV5-6 to TRBJ1-5; 7 bases align to TRBD1. The V gene's germline CDR1 is SGHDT and CDR2 YYEEEE. V lost 3 bases and J lost 3; bases outside the gene matches: 6. This CDR3 is 15 amino acids long. The chain's CDR3 is CASSWGTDYNQPQHF. In DNA, the CDR3 is TGTGCCAGCAGCTGGGGGACAGACTACAATCAGCCCCAGCATTTT.

The chain joins TRBV27 to TRBJ2-5, with TRBD1 matching over 9 bases. The CDR3 length is 15 residues. V dropped 6 bases and J dropped 4; count of bases not matched to a gene: 9. Germline CDR1 and CDR2: MNHEY and SMNVEV (reference sequence). The chain's CDR3 is CASRRDRVGGETQYF. The CDR3 DNA is TGTGCCAGCAGACGGGACAGGGTCGGAGGAGAGACCCAGTACTTC.

The rearrangement uses TRBV3-1 and TRBJ1-1; 7 bases agree with TRBD1. Germline CDR1 reads LGHDT; CDR2 reads YNNKEL (reference sequence). The CDR3 runs 15 residues. V lost 4 bases, J lost 3 bases, and 8 bases stayed unmatched. The CDR3 protein is CASSPYRGGDTEAFF. The CDR3, as DNA: TGTGCCAGCAGCCCATACAGGGGAGGGGACACTGAAGCTTTCTTT. Full variable domain (missing parts from reference TRBV3-1 and TRBJ1-1): DTAVSQTPKYLVTQMGNDKSIKCEQNLGHDTMYWYKQDSKKFLKIMFSYNNKELIINETVPNRFSPKSPDKAHLNLHINSLELGDSAVYFCASSPYRGGDTEAFFGQGTRLTVV.

This clonotype showed up just a few times. V is TRBV6-5 and J is TRBJ2-1, with 14 bases lining up with TRBD2. V dropped 4 bases and J dropped 11; count of bases not matched to a gene: 4. The germline gives CDR1 MNHEY, CDR2 SVGAGI. This CDR3 is built from 14 residues. The CDR3 region is CASSSGLAGAKQFF. The CDR3 nucleotides are TGTGCCAGCAGTTCGGGACTAGCGGGGGCTAAGCAGTTCTTC.

The rearrangement uses TRBV3-1 and TRBJ2-5, with TRBD1 identical over 9 bases. Near its end, the DNA agrees better with TRBJ2-7, so the J call may be wrong. In germline, CDR1 is LGHDT, CDR2 YNNKEL (reference sequence). The CDR3 consists of 15 residues. The CDR3 loop is CASSQAPGTGYEQYF. The CDR3, as DNA: TGTGCCAGCAGCCAAGCCCCCGGGACAGGGTACGAGCAGTACTTC.

This clonotype has a handful of counts. The genes are TRBV7-9 and TRBJ2-7, with D possibly matching TRBD2 (6 bases). CDR3 length: 18 amino acids. With 5 bases removed from V and 7 bases from J, the gap between germline ends came to 30 bases. Germline loops: CDR1 SEHNR, CDR2 FQNEAQ (reference sequence). CDR3 residues: CASSVSSGAGPLVGEQYF. CDR3 sequence (DNA): TGTGCCAGCAGCGTCTCGTCCGGCGCGGGACCACTAGTGGGAGAGCAGTACTTC.

The chain employs TRBV18 and TRBJ2-7; D unclear. CDR1 and CDR2 (germline): KGHSH, LQKENI. V was trimmed by 6 bases and J by 0 bases, leaving 15 bases between them. CDR3 length equals 15 residues. The chain's CDR3 is CASSPATLSSYEQYF. Here the CDR3 DNA reads TGTGCCAGCTCCCCGGCGACGTTAAGCTCCTACGAGCAGTACTTC.